Each of the 18 T cell receptor beta chains below was sequenced from the same sample in a study of control samples from healthy donors and cancer patients. Measured with immunoSEQ multiplex PCR; TCRdb has only the in-frame clones, and not every one. The sample carries 110,000 or so clones, around 89% recorded once. Sequencing was performed on blood. The receptors stem from a woman in her forties or fifties in good health.

This chain joins TRBV5-1 and TRBJ2-2, with D perhaps matching TRBD2 (6 bases). V shed 5 bases and J shed 2 bases, with 10 bases lying between them. This CDR3 is built from 14 residues. Germline lookup yields CDR1 SGHRS and CDR2 YFSETQ. The CDR3 DNA reads as TGCGCCAGCAGTGGGGGGAGAAACACCGGGGAGCTGTTTTTT. Its translation: CASSGGRNTGELFF.

This chain joins TRBV27 and TRBJ1-3, with D perhaps matching TRBD1 (5 bases). In germline, CDR1 is MNHEY, CDR2 SMNVEV (reference sequence). Trimming stripped 5 bases from V and 8 bases from J, with 22 bases between. This CDR3 comprises 16 residues. CDR3 protein: CASSPTTGRARDTIYF. The DNA for the CDR3 is TGTGCCAGCAGTCCCACCACAGGACGGGCTAGGGACACCATATATTTT.

The chain has TRBV5-6 and TRBJ1-5, with a tentative D call TRBD1 (6 bases). This CDR3 comprises 14 residues. Trimming shortened V by 0 bases and J by 7 bases, and 11 bases separated the two germline ends. Germline assignment: CDR1 SGHDT and CDR2 YYEEEE. CDR3 nucleotide sequence: TGTGCCAGCAGCTTGGACAGGGATCGGCAGCCCCAGCATTTT. Translating it yields CASSLDRDRQPQHF.

The chain couples TRBV7-3 to TRBJ2-1; TRBD2 aligns across 7 bases. J gave up 1 base and V 5 bases, and 2 bases lay outside the gene matches. Germline V gene sequence: CDR1 SGHTA, CDR2 FQGTGA. The length of the CDR3 is 14 residues. CDR3 nucleotide sequence: TGTGCCAGCAGCCCCGGGGGGTCCTACAATGAGCAGTTCTTC. Residues: CASSPGGSYNEQFF.

The V call is TRBV4-1, the J call TRBJ1-5, with D maybe TRBD1 (6 bases). This CDR3 has 13 residues. V lost 1 base, J lost 7 bases, and 8 bases lay in between. The germline V gene encodes CDR1 MGHRA and CDR2 YSYEKL. For the CDR3, the DNA is TGCGCCAGCAGCCAAGGGGGGGCCCAGCCCCAGCATTTT. It translates to CASSQGGAQPQHF.

This clone was counted a single time. The V and J genes are TRBV27 and TRBJ2-7; tentatively, D is TRBD1 (6 bases). Germline CDR1 and CDR2: MNHEY and SMNVEV (reference sequence). V was trimmed by 6 bases and J by 4 bases, leaving 13 bases between them. The CDR3 covers 13 residues. The CDR3, as DNA: TGTGCCAGCAGACCAACAGGGCTTTACGAGCAGTACTTC. It yields the protein CASRPTGLYEQYF.

The rearrangement links TRBV19 to TRBJ1-1; D is perhaps TRBD1 (6 bases). Germline V gene data show CDR1 as LNHDA and CDR2 as SQIVND (reference sequence). There are 12 residues in the CDR3. Trimming stripped 10 bases from V and 1 base from J, with 10 bases between. The CDR3 DNA reads TGTGCCATCTCGACAGGGAACACTGAAGCTTTCTTT. Encoded protein: CAISTGNTEAFF.

The rearrangement links TRBV18 to TRBJ1-2; D gene unclear. Trimming removed 1 base at V and 7 bases at J, with 19 bases between. Germline CDR1 KGHSH, CDR2 LQKENI. This CDR3 is 16 amino acids long. This CDR3 reads CASSPLPGPVFVGYTF. The CDR3 nucleotides are TGTGCCAGCTCACCACTTCCGGGTCCCGTTTTCGTTGGCTACACCTTC.

The V gene is TRBV24-1, the J gene TRBJ2-3, with TRBD1 matching 10 bases. Germline V CDR1 and CDR2: KGHDR, SFDVKD. The CDR3 is 14 amino acids. The V and J ends lost 5 bases and 7 bases, in that order; junction bases with no gene match: 5. The CDR3 sequence is CATSGQGAGNTQYF. CDR3 in DNA: TGTGCCACCAGTGGACAGGGGGCAGGAAATACGCAGTATTTT.

The J gene is TRBJ1-2, the V gene TRBV29-1; TRBD1 might be the D (6 bases). From germline, CDR1 is SQVTM and CDR2 ANQGSEA. The CDR3 has 13 residues. CDR3 DNA: TGCACCTCCAAGGGGGGACCGGGACATGGCTACACCTTC. It encodes CTSKGGPGHGYTF.

This chain uses TRBV7-2 with TRBJ2-3; D call uncertain. V was cut by 5 bases and J by 5 bases, with 17 bases left in between. Germline assignment: CDR1 SGHTA and CDR2 FQGNSA. This CDR3 contains 15 residues. The CDR3 nucleotides are TGTGCCAGCAGCCCCCAGCCCGGCCCTGGAGATACGCAGTATTTT. It encodes CASSPQPGPGDTQYF.

The CDR3 reads CASSLYGRNTIYF. DNA for the CDR3: TGTGCCAGCAGCCTATACGGTAGAAACACCATATATTTT. This sequence joins TRBV12-3 or TRBV12-4 and TRBJ1-3; the D is unclear. V lost 6 bases and J 5 bases, leaving 11 bases between the germline ends. CDR3 length: 13 residues.

The rearrangement links TRBV5-1 to TRBJ1-1; D remains unclear. Germline-derived CDR1 and CDR2 are SGHRS and YFSETQ. The CDR3 consists of 14 residues. Deletions cut 5 bases from V and 1 base from J, with 12 bases between. The CDR3 DNA sequence: TGCGCCAGCAGTAACGCCCGCGGGAACACTGAAGCTTTCTTT. It codes for CASSNARGNTEAFF.

The chain uses TRBV7-2 and TRBJ2-1, with 11 bases matching TRBD2. CDR3 length: 14 amino acids. CDR1 and CDR2 from the germline V gene are SGHTA and FQGNSA. V lost 8 bases, J lost 5 bases, and 5 bases stayed unmatched. CDR3 in amino acids: CASGRLAGNNEQFF. The CDR3 DNA reads as TGTGCCAGCGGACGACTAGCGGGGAACAATGAGCAGTTCTTC.

The chain has TRBV5-1 and TRBJ2-3, with 11 bases identical to TRBD2. V shed 4 bases, J shed 5 bases, and the junction held 12 bases outside the gene matches. The CDR3 sequence is 17 residues long. Per the germline V gene, CDR1 is SGHRS and CDR2 is YFSETQ. The CDR3 loop is CASSLTSGITMGDTQYF. Written as DNA, the CDR3 is TGCGCCAGCAGCCTGACTAGCGGGATCACGATGGGAGATACGCAGTATTTT. Looking up the rest from reference TRBV5-1 and TRBJ2-3 gives the full variable domain: KAGVTQTPRYLIKTRGQQVTLSCSPISGHRSVSWYQQTPGQGLQFLFEYFSETQRNKGNFPGRFSGRQFSNSRSEMNVSTLELGDSALYLCASSLTSGITMGDTQYFGPGTRLTVL.

V gene TRBV7-6 combines with J gene TRBJ2-3; maybe TRBD2 (5 bases). The CDR3 spans 15 residues. Trimming cost V 5 bases and J 2 bases, with 14 bases left between them. Germline V gene data show CDR1 as SGHVS and CDR2 as FNYEAQ. CDR3 DNA: TGTGCCAGCAGCCCCACGGGGTTGGACACAGATACGCAGTATTTT. Residues: CASSPTGLDTDTQYF.

The chain recombines TRBV7-6 with TRBJ2-2; the D is unclear. Germline values: CDR1 SGHVS, CDR2 FNYEAQ. V lost 4 bases and J 3 bases, leaving 6 bases between the germline ends. This CDR3 region has 13 residues. This CDR3 is CASSSGHTGELFF. The CDR3 DNA follows: TGTGCCAGCAGCTCCGGACACACCGGGGAGCTGTTTTTT.

V and J are TRBV3-1 (or the pseudogene TRBV3-2) and TRBJ2-2, with 9 bases matching TRBD2. Per germline, CDR1 LGHDT and CDR2 YNNKEL (reference sequence). V lost 3 bases to trimming and J lost 6 bases; unmatched junction nucleotides: 8. The CDR3 has 16 residues. DNA for the CDR3: TGTGCCAGCAGCCATGGCACTAGCGGGCCCTCCGGGGAGCTGTTTTTT. Translated: CASSHGTSGPSGELFF.